The following is a T cell receptor beta chain sequence with its context. The antigen is unknown. PCR employed 60 Vbeta and 13 Jbeta primers. Clones were read by immunoSEQ multiplex PCR, and TCRdb kept only the in-frame ones, dropping some. The table has 150,000 to 250,000 clones, approximately 79% seen once. The source of the sample is a study of cytomegalovirus exposure and HLA in healthy donors. Study-level results: A later analysis linked a missense variant in DCLRE1C to the trimming of TCR beta V and J genes.

The CDR3 loop spans 12 amino acids. The germline V and J ends were trimmed by 5 bases and 5 bases, with 9 bases remaining between them. CDR1 is SEHNR and CDR2 is FQNEAQ in the germline V gene (reference sequence). Source material: PBMCs. This receptor was obtained from a girl aged 10 to 17 in good health and CMV-seropositive. The chain couples TRBV7-9 to TRBJ2-5; weak D call: TRBD1 (5 bases). CDR3 loop: CASSPRVETQYF. CDR3 DNA sequence: TGTGCCAGCAGCCCCAGGGTTGAGACCCAGTACTTC.